This TCR beta chain stems from a study of blood T cell repertoires in COVID-19. For the study at large: The United States, Italy and Spain supplied acute and convalescent COVID-19 samples. T cells, B-cell-depleted T cells, or PBMCs supplied cDNA or gDNA.

In the authors' workflow: Amplifying reference gene primers gave estimates of nucleated cell counts. The assay was immunoSEQ multiplex PCR, and TCRdb's table has in-frame clones only and misses some. Clonal size and the V and J genes are those of that table, whereas D and trimming came from the DNA. The data contain 200,000 to 250,000 clones, 88% of them singletons. This clone came up once. Ages ranged from about 18 to 89 years, with residence in 24 US areas. Source material: PBMCs or T cells enriched from blood (not recorded which). This TCR was recovered from a woman aged 45-59 years with acute COVID-19.

CDR3 DNA sequence: TGCAGCGTTGAATTCGGAGATACGCAGTATTTT. Amino acid sequence: CSVEFGDTQYF. The genes are TRBV29-1 and TRBJ2-3; D remains ambiguous. The CDR3 sequence is 11 residues long. Trimming stripped 2 bases from V and 5 bases from J, with 5 bases between. Germline CDR1 SQVTM, CDR2 ANQGSEA.